These 27 T cell receptor beta chains came from one sample sequenced in a study of blood T cell repertoires in COVID-19. Repertoires were generated with immunoSEQ multiplex PCR, while TCRdb's copy carries only in-frame clones and drops some. Of a few hundred thousand clones in the sample, approximately 81% were seen once. The sequencing sample was made of PBMCs or T cells enriched from blood (not recorded which). These receptors all stem from a middle-aged man who had recovered from COVID-19.

V is TRBV30 and J is TRBJ2-7, with 9 bases lining up with TRBD1. The CDR3 totals 14 residues. Germline CDR1 is GTSNPN and CDR2 is SVGIG (reference sequence). Losses at the gene ends were 3 bases for V and 5 bases for J; bases not matched to a gene: 8. CDR3 region: CAWSKTGGVDEQYF. The CDR3 DNA reads as TGTGCCTGGAGCAAGACAGGGGGTGTCGACGAGCAGTACTTC.

CDR3 region: CASSPGQGRTEAFF. In DNA form, the CDR3 reads TGTGCCAGCAGCCCAGGACAGGGGAGGACTGAAGCTTTCTTT. V is TRBV7-3 and J is TRBJ1-1; 9 bases align to TRBD1. The V gene end was trimmed by 5 bases and the J gene end by 5 bases; junction bases not matched to a gene: 6. Germline values: CDR1 SGHTA, CDR2 FQGTGA. The CDR3 has 14 residues.

The gene calls are TRBV18 and TRBJ1-2; TRBD1 is a possible D gene (5 bases). CDR1 KGHSH and CDR2 LQKENI come from the germline V gene. This CDR3 region has 13 residues. Trimming took off 6 bases at V and 2 bases at J, with 10 bases between the two ends. CDR3 DNA: TGTGCCAGCTCCCATGACAGAAACTATGGCTACACCTTC. Protein sequence: CASSHDRNYGYTF.

This chain joins TRBV19 and TRBJ2-7; D may be TRBD2 (6 bases). Germline lookup yields CDR1 LNHDA and CDR2 SQIVND (reference sequence). Between the trimmed V and J ends, which lost 5 bases and 3 bases, there was a span of 11 bases. CDR3 length equals 13 residues. The CDR3, as DNA: TGTGCCAGTAGTTCCTTGGGGGGCTACGAGCAGTACTTC. The encoded protein is CASSSLGGYEQYF.

The chain links TRBV6-2 or TRBV6-3 to TRBJ1-2, with TRBD1 as a possible D gene (5 bases). Trimming took 2 bases from V and 8 from J, leaving 18 bases between them. CDR3 size: 15 residues. Germline CDR1 is MNHEY and CDR2 is SVGEGT. For the CDR3, the DNA is TGTGCCAGCAGTTACGAGGACCCGCGGGGGACGGGCTACACCTTC. It is translated as CASSYEDPRGTGYTF.

The CDR3 loop is CASSPGQGAGRKDTEAFF. The DNA of the CDR3 is TGCGCCAGCAGCCCCGGACAGGGGGCCGGACGGAAGGACACTGAAGCTTTCTTT. The rearrangement joins TRBV4-1 to TRBJ1-1; 11 bases are shared with TRBD1. The V gene's germline CDR1 is MGHRA and CDR2 YSYEKL. With V trimmed by 4 bases and J by 3 bases, 13 bases remained unmatched. The CDR3 consists of 18 residues.

This chain joins TRBV24-1 and TRBJ2-1; possibly TRBD1 for D (5 bases). The CDR3 is made up of 12 amino acids. Germline assignment: CDR1 KGHDR and CDR2 SFDVKD. Between the trimmed V and J ends, which lost 3 bases and 10 bases, there was a span of 9 bases. CDR3 region: CATSDTDSEQFF. CDR3 DNA sequence: TGTGCCACCAGTGATACCGACAGCGAGCAGTTCTTC.

The rearrangement joins TRBV2 to TRBJ1-1; D call uncertain. CDR3 size: 14 residues. Looked up from germline, CDR1 is SNHLY and CDR2 is FYNNEI. The germline V and J ends were trimmed by 7 bases and 0 bases, with 12 bases remaining between them. In nucleotides, the CDR3 is TGTGCCAGCATCCTAGAAAGGATGAACACTGAAGCTTTCTTT. This translates into CASILERMNTEAFF.

This clone is a singleton in its sample. V and J are TRBV11-3 and TRBJ2-5; TRBD2 might be the D (6 bases). This CDR3 is built from 14 residues. CDR1 and CDR2 from the germline V gene are SGHNT and YENEEA. V dropped 0 bases and J dropped 7 bases, with 12 bases sitting between them. The CDR3: CASSLDGSIRTQYF. For the CDR3, the DNA is TGTGCCAGCAGCTTAGACGGGAGTATAAGGACCCAGTACTTC.

This chain connects TRBV19 to TRBJ1-1; D is perhaps TRBD1 (5 bases). CDR3 size: 15 residues. V lost 5 bases, J lost 1 base, and 14 bases lay in between. Germline V gene data show CDR1 as LNHDA and CDR2 as SQIVND (reference sequence). The DNA for the CDR3 is TGTGCCAGTAGTCCCGACGGGGGTAAGAACACTGAAGCTTTCTTT. It encodes CASSPDGGKNTEAFF.

The chain combines TRBV7-6 with TRBJ1-3, with no clear D. CDR3 length: 14 amino acids. Trimming removed 5 bases from V and 0 bases from J, with 8 bases in between. Germline loops: CDR1 SGHVS, CDR2 FNYEAQ. CDR3 DNA: TGTGCCAGCAGCCCAACTACCTCTGGAAACACCATATATTTT. Translation gives CASSPTTSGNTIYF.

The chain uses TRBV18 and TRBJ2-3; D possibly corresponds to TRBD1 (5 bases). V was cut by 3 bases and J by 2 bases, with 9 bases left in between. The germline gives CDR1 KGHSH, CDR2 LQKENI. This CDR3 spans 14 amino acids. CDR3 bases: TGTGCCAGCTCACCCCAGGGATACACAGATACGCAGTATTTT. This codes for CASSPQGYTDTQYF.

This clone showed up just a few times. The V and J genes are TRBV7-9 and TRBJ2-2, with 7 bases that match TRBD2. From germline, CDR1 is SEHNR and CDR2 FQNEAQ (reference sequence). J gave up 1 base and V 4 bases, and 9 bases lay outside the gene matches. The length of the CDR3 is 17 residues. For the CDR3, the DNA is TGTGCCAGCAGCTACCTCGAGGGACTAATGAACACCGGGGAGCTGTTTTTT. Its protein is CASSYLEGLMNTGELFF.

This sequence joins TRBV11-1 and TRBJ2-7, with D tentatively TRBD2 (6 bases). Per the germline V gene, CDR1 is SGHAT and CDR2 is FQDESV (reference sequence). The ends were cut back, 8 bases at V and 7 bases at J, with 12 bases in the middle. There are 11 residues in the CDR3. This CDR3 reads CASGTLKEQYF. Written as DNA, the CDR3 is TGTGCCAGCGGGACTCTAAAAGAGCAGTACTTC.

The chain combines TRBV27 with TRBJ2-3; TRBD1 agrees at 9 bases. Trimming at V came to 8 bases and at J to 4 bases, leaving 10 bases not matched to a gene. CDR1 and CDR2 from the germline V gene are MNHEY and SMNVEV (reference sequence). The CDR3 covers 15 residues. CDR3 sequence: CASRWGTGIADTQYF. CDR3 DNA sequence: TGTGCCAGCCGGTGGGGGACAGGGATAGCAGATACGCAGTATTTT.

This rearrangement joins TRBV28 to TRBJ1-5, with TRBD1 identical over 10 bases. CDR3 length equals 18 residues. V lost 0 bases to trimming and J lost 5 bases; unmatched junction nucleotides: 10. Germline CDR1 MDHEN, CDR2 SYDVKM. The CDR3 DNA sequence: TGTGCCAGCAGTTTATGGGGACAGGGGAGGGTTACTTATCAGCCCCAGCATTTT. Amino acid sequence: CASSLWGQGRVTYQPQHF.

This sequence joins TRBV7-3 and TRBJ2-2; perhaps TRBD1 as D (6 bases). Germline V gene data show CDR1 as SGHTA and CDR2 as FQGTGA. V lost 5 bases and J 2 bases, leaving 12 bases between the germline ends. The CDR3 contains 15 residues. CDR3 protein: CASSPPGHNTGELFF. The DNA of the CDR3 is TGTGCCAGCAGCCCCCCGGGACATAACACCGGGGAGCTGTTTTTT.

V and J are TRBV4-2 and TRBJ2-5; TRBD1 matches at 8 bases. The CDR3 covers 15 residues. Looked up from germline, CDR1 is LGHNA and CDR2 is YNFKEQ. With 4 bases clipped from V and 5 bases from J, the junction kept 9 bases outside the gene matches. This CDR3 is CASSRKTGDMETQYF. CDR3 DNA: TGTGCCAGCAGCCGGAAGACAGGGGACATGGAGACCCAGTACTTC.

The gene calls are TRBV24-1 and TRBJ1-5; 7 nucleotides line up with TRBD1. The germline CDR1 and CDR2 sequences are KGHDR and SFDVKD. After removal of 7 bases from V and 4 bases from J, the junction contained 3 bases not matched to a gene. The CDR3 sequence is 13 residues long. For the CDR3, the DNA is TGTGCCACCAGAGGACAGGTTAATCAGCCCCAGCATTTT. This gives the protein CATRGQVNQPQHF.

A single count supports this clone. The chain recombines TRBV18 with TRBJ2-7, with TRBD1 identical over 7 bases. Germline V gene lookup returns CDR1 KGHSH and CDR2 LQKENI. V lost 5 bases to trimming and J lost 2 bases; unmatched junction nucleotides: 6. The CDR3 length is 14 residues. CDR3 nucleotide sequence: TGTGCCAGCTCAAACCGACAGGGCCCCTACGAGCAGTACTTC. This codes for CASSNRQGPYEQYF.

At least ten counts were recorded for this clone. This chain connects TRBV7-9 to TRBJ1-3, with TRBD1 matching over 7 bases. The CDR3 has 13 residues. With V trimmed by 4 bases and J by 4 bases, 1 base remained unmatched. Germline V gene data show CDR1 as SEHNR and CDR2 as FQNEAQ (reference sequence). CDR3 in DNA: TGTGCCAGCAGCTCACAGGGGGGAAACACCATATATTTT. Its translation: CASSSQGGNTIYF.

The chain uses TRBV7-9 and TRBJ1-4; 7 bases map to TRBD1. The CDR3 runs to 15 residues. Germline CDR1 and CDR2: SEHNR and FQNEAQ (reference sequence). The J segment lost 5 bases and the V segment lost 5 bases, leaving 8 bases of the junction unmatched. CDR3 loop: CASSPQGETNEKLFF. In DNA, the CDR3 is TGTGCCAGCAGCCCGCAGGGGGAGACAAATGAAAAACTGTTTTTT.

V and J are TRBV4-1 and TRBJ2-7; D may be TRBD2 (5 bases). Germline V gives CDR1 MGHRA, CDR2 YSYEKL. The CDR3 has 16 amino acids. V was shortened by 0 bases and J by 0 bases, with 12 bases between the two germline ends. CDR3 nucleotide sequence: TGCGCCAGCAGCCAAGACGCAAGCGGAAGCTCCTACGAGCAGTACTTC. Its protein product is CASSQDASGSSYEQYF.

This rearrangement joins TRBV5-8 to TRBJ2-1, with D possibly being TRBD2 (6 bases). This CDR3 has 14 amino acids. V was pared by 5 bases and J by 0 bases, with 9 bases between. Germline loops: CDR1 SGHTS, CDR2 YDEGEE. The CDR3 loop reads CASRRGSSYNEQFF. The CDR3 DNA sequence: TGTGCCAGCAGGCGGGGTAGCTCCTACAATGAGCAGTTCTTC.

The chain joins TRBV4-2 to TRBJ2-2, with 8 bases matching TRBD2. CDR1 is LGHNA, CDR2 YNFKEQ, per germline. V shed 3 bases, J shed 0 bases, and the junction held 9 bases outside the gene matches. This CDR3 region has 18 residues. This chain's CDR3 is CASSQASGLATNTGELFF. CDR3 DNA sequence: TGTGCCAGCAGCCAGGCTAGCGGACTAGCTACGAACACCGGGGAGCTGTTTTTT.

The chain has TRBV6-5 and TRBJ2-2, with 10 nucleotides matching TRBD1. This CDR3 has 14 amino acids. Per germline, CDR1 MNHEY and CDR2 SVGAGI. The V segment lost 4 bases and the J segment 7 bases; nucleotides outside the gene matches: 3. In DNA, the CDR3 is TGTGCCAGCAGTTCGGGACAGGGGTTCGGGGAGCTGTTTTTT. Protein product: CASSSGQGFGELFF.

The chain joins TRBV21-1 to TRBJ1-5; TRBD1 is the table's D call and was not checked against the DNA. TRBV21-1 is designated a pseudogene. This CDR3 region has 16 residues. The DNA for the CDR3 is TGTGCCAGCAGCGGACGGACAGGGTGGGGCAATCAGCCCCAGCATTTT. Translating it yields CASSGRTGWGNQPQHF.